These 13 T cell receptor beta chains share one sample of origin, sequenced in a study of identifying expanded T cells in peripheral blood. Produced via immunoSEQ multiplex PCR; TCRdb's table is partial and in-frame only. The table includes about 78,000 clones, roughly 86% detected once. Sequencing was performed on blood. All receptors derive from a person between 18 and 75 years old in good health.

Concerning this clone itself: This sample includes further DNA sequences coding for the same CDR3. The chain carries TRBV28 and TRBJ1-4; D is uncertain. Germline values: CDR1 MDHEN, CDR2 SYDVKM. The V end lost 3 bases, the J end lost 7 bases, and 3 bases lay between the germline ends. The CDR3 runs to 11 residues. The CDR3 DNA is TGTGCCAGCAGTTTGGGTGAAAAACTGTTTTTT. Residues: CASSLGEKLFF.

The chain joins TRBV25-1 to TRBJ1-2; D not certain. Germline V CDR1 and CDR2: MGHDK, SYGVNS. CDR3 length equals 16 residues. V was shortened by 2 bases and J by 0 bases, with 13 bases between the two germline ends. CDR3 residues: CASSEAVRPANYGYTF. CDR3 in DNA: TGTGCCAGCAGTGAAGCCGTCCGGCCCGCTAACTATGGCTACACCTTC.

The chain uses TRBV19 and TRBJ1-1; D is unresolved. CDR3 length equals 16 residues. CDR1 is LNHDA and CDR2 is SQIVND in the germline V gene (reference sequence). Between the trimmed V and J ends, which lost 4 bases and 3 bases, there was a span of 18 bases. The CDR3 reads CASSRVAAAWDTEAFF. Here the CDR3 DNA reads TGTGCCAGTAGTAGAGTGGCAGCGGCCTGGGACACTGAAGCTTTCTTT.

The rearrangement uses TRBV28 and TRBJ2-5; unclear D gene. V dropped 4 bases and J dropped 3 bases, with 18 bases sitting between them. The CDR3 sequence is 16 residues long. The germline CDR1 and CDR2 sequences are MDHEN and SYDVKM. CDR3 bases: TGTGCCAGCAGTTCCCTAAACCTTATGGCGGAAGAGACCCAGTACTTC. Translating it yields CASSSLNLMAEETQYF. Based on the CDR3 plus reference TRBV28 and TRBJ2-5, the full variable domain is DVKVTQSSRYLVKRTGEKVFLECVQDMDHENMFWYRQDPGLGLRLIYFSYDVKMKEKGDIPEGYSVSREKKERFSLILESASTNQTSMYLCASSSLNLMAEETQYFGPGTRLLVL.

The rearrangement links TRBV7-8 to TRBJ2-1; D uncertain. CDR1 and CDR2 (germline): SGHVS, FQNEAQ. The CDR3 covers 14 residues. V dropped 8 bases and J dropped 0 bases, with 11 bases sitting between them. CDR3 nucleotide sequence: TGTGCCAGCGCAGATACCAGCTCCTACAATGAGCAGTTCTTC. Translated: CASADTSSYNEQFF.

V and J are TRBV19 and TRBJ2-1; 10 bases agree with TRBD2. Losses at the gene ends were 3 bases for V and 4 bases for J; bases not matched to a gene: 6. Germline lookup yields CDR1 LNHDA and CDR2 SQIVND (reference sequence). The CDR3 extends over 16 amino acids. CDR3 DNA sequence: TGTGCCAGTAGTATCGGCTTACTAGCGGGATACAATGAGCAGTTCTTC. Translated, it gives CASSIGLLAGYNEQFF.

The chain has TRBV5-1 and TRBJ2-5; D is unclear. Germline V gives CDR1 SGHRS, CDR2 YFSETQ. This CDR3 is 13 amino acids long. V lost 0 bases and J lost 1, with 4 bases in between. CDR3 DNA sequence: TGCGCCAGCAGCTTGGTTAGCCAAGAGACCCAGTACTTC. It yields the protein CASSLVSQETQYF.

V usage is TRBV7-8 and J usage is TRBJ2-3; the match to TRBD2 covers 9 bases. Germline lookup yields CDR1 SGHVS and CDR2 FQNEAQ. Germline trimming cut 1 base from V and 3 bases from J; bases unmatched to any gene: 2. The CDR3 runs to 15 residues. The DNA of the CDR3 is TGTGCCAGCAGCTTAGGAGCGGGAGGTACAGATACGCAGTATTTT. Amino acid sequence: CASSLGAGGTDTQYF.

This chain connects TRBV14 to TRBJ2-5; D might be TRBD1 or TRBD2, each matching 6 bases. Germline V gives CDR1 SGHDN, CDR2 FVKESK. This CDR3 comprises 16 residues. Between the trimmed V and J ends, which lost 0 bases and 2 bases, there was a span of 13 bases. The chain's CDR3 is CASSQERGGIQETQYF. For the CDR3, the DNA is TGTGCCAGCAGCCAAGAAAGAGGGGGGATTCAAGAGACCCAGTACTTC. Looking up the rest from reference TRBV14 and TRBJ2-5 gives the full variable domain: EAGVTQFPSHSVIEKGQTVTLRCDPISGHDNLYWYRRVMGKEIKFLLHFVKESKQDESGMPNNRFLAERTGGTYSTLKVQPAELEDSGVYFCASSQERGGIQETQYFGPGTRLLVL.

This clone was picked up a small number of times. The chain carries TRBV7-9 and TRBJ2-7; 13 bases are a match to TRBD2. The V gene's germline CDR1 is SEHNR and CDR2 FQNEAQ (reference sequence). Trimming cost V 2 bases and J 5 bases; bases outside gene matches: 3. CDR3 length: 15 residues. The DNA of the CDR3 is TGTGCCAGCAGCTTATCGACTAGCGGGAGGAACGAGCAGTACTTC. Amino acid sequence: CASSLSTSGRNEQYF.

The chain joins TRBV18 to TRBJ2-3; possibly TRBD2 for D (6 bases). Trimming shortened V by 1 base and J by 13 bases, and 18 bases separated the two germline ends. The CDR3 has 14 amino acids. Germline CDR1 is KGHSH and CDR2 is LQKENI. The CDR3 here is CASSPLGLADGKYF. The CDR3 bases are TGTGCCAGCTCACCACTGGGACTCGCTGATGGGAAGTATTTT.

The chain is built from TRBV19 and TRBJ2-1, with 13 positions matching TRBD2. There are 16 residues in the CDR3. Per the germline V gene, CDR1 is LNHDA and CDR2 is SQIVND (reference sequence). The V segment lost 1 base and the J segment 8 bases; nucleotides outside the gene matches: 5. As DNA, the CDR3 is TGTGCCAGTAGTATAGGGACTAGCGGGAGACCTGATGAGCAGTTCTTC. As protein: CASSIGTSGRPDEQFF.

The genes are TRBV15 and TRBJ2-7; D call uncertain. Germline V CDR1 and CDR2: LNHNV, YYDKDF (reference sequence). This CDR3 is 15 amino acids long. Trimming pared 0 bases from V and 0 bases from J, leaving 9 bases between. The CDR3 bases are TGTGCCACCAGCAGAGATCCCGGCAGCTCCTACGAGCAGTACTTC. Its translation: CATSRDPGSSYEQYF.